The clone carrying this T cell receptor beta chain has a count of ten or more. The V gene lost 2 bases and the J gene lost 7 bases, with 18 bases spanning the gap. Per the germline V gene, CDR1 is SGHNT and CDR2 is YENEEA. This CDR3 spans 16 amino acids. This sample was included in a study of T-cell memory formation after mild COVID-19. As for the study in general: TCR clustering was largely donor specific.

TCRdb itself ran the 5' RACE reads through MiXCR, one entry per CDR3 protein. This repertoire shows fewer than 700,000 distinct CDR3 sequences, more than 15% found once; its top ten account for 12%. The sequence came from an adult woman who had mild COVID-19 (a few samples of this study predate the infection). Cell type and time point are not known. This chain links TRBV11-3 with TRBJ2-1, with D tentatively TRBD1 (6 bases). Sequences were obtained from PBMCs or a T cell subset sorted from them (not recorded which). In nucleotides, the CDR3 is TGTGCCAGCAGCTTACTCCCCCCTGACAGGAGGAATGAGCAGTTCTTC. It codes for CASSLLPPDRRNEQFF.